In its sample, the clone carrying this T cell receptor delta chain ranks as medium-sized. TCRdb re-called the RT-PCR reads with CATT. The sample contains 1,500 to 2,000 delta-chain clones, around 4.5% of which appear only once. These data come from a study of gamma-delta T cells after stem cell transplantation. The CDR3 runs 17 residues. V shed 4 bases and J 1 base; nucleotides not matched to a gene: 14. CDR1 GEAIGNYY and CDR2 EKD come from the germline V gene. The sample was gamma-delta T cells. The genes are TRDV2 and TRDJ4; 10 bases are shared with TRDD3. The source of this sequence is a human donor. It is not recorded whose cells these are; they may come from a transplant donor. This CDR3 is CACEKLGDTEDFRPLIF. Here the CDR3 DNA reads TGTGCCTGTGAAAAGTTGGGGGATACCGAGGATTTCAGACCCCTGATCTTT.